The clone carrying this T cell receptor (beta chain) was detected many times. The antigen is not known. Lactation, pregnancy, other autoimmune disease or uncontrolled infection excluded patients. The diagnostic basis comprised clinical symptoms, serum thyroxine and TRAb, thyroid ultrasound and orbital computed tomography. This specimen belongs to a study of T cells in Graves' hyperthyroidism and ophthalmopathy. Points from the study as a whole: Ophthalmopathy, as predicted by the model, came a median about six months after the prediction.

RNA transcripts gave rise to amplified TCR beta CDR3 regions. During a first-round RT-PCR of the TCR CDR3, the HTBI primer set was used. A single record per CDR3 protein comes from TCRdb applying MiXCR to the multiplex PCR reads. In the table there are about 570,000 distinct CDR3 sequences, around 45% of which are singletons. CDR3 length: 14 amino acids. Per germline, CDR1 SNHLY and CDR2 FYNNEI. Trimming took off 7 bases at V and 7 bases at J, with 16 bases between the two ends. This sequence was found in an adult woman with Graves' disease, either hyperthyroidism or ophthalmopathy (not recorded which). The chain carries TRBV2 and TRBJ1-4; D gene uncertain. The sequenced sample was peripheral blood or thyroid tissue (not recorded which). The CDR3 protein is CASIQRSFTEKLFF. In DNA, the CDR3 is TGTGCCAGCATCCAGAGGTCCTTTACTGAAAAACTGTTTTTT.